The rows below give T cell receptor beta chains drawn from one sample of a study of blood T cells in healthy people across ages. In TCRdb, the 5' RACE reads were re-called with MiXCR into one record per CDR3 protein. The sample consists of some 1.6 million distinct CDR3 sequences, approximately 32% of them appearing once. What was sequenced was blood. The origin of the receptors is a woman aged 25 to 45 in good health. The CDR3 runs from the conserved cysteine through the conserved F or W. D genes are given only for firm matches. Size tells how often a clone was seen (once, few, many) or the class of an expanded clone, and some rows leave it out.

d_call: NA
clone_size: few
j_call: TRBJ1-1
v_call: TRBV6-2/TRBV6-3
cdr3_aa: CASSRGDLEAFF
cdr3_nt: TGTGCCAGCAGTCGGGGAGACCTTGAAGCTTTCTTT

d_call: TRBD2
clone_size: many
j_call: TRBJ2-5
v_call: TRBV4-1
cdr3_aa: CASSQGLAGALSPQETQYF
cdr3_nt: TGCGCCAGCAGCCAAGGCTTAGCGGGGGCCCTCTCGCCACAAGAGACCCAGTACTTC

d_call: NA
clone_size: many
j_call: TRBJ2-5
v_call: TRBV12-3/TRBV12-4
cdr3_aa: CASSLWDYQETQYF
cdr3_nt: TGTGCCAGCAGCCTATGGGACTACCAAGAGACCCAGTACTTC

d_call: TRBD2
clone_size: NA
j_call: TRBJ2-7
v_call: TRBV6-1
cdr3_aa: CASSGGGYSSSYEQYF
cdr3_nt: TGTGCCAGCAGCGGGGGAGGGTATTCCAGCTCCTACGAGCAGTACTTC

d_call: TRBD2
clone_size: NA
j_call: TRBJ2-1
v_call: TRBV9
cdr3_aa: CASSVYGTGNLAGGNEQFF
cdr3_nt: TGTGCCAGCAGCGTATACGGGACAGGAAATCTAGCGGGAGGCAATGAGCAGTTCTTC

d_call: NA
clone_size: few
j_call: TRBJ2-7
v_call: TRBV11-3
cdr3_aa: CASSPSTRPPYEQYF
cdr3_nt: TGTGCCAGCAGCCCCTCCACGAGGCCTCCCTACGAGCAGTACTTC

d_call: NA
clone_size: few
j_call: TRBJ1-1
v_call: TRBV29-1
cdr3_aa: CSVGTPNTEAFF
cdr3_nt: TGCAGCGTTGGGACTCCGAACACTGAAGCTTTCTTT

d_call: TRBD1
clone_size: few
j_call: TRBJ2-7
v_call: TRBV6-2/TRBV6-3
cdr3_aa: CASSYPGQGVYYEQYF
cdr3_nt: TGTGCCAGCAGTTACCCTGGACAGGGGGTGTACTACGAGCAGTACTTC

d_call: TRBD2
clone_size: NA
j_call: TRBJ2-7
v_call: TRBV4-2
cdr3_aa: CASSPEGLAGNCEQYF
cdr3_nt: TGTGCCAGCAGCCCAGAAGGACTAGCGGGTAACTGCGAGCAGTACTTC

d_call: TRBD1
clone_size: NA
j_call: TRBJ2-7
v_call: TRBV7-6
cdr3_aa: CASSFGTENYEQYF
cdr3_nt: TGTGCCAGCAGCTTCGGGACAGAAAACTACGAGCAGTACTTC

d_call: TRBD2
clone_size: few
j_call: TRBJ2-1
v_call: TRBV20-1
cdr3_aa: CSARDLQRGRNEQFF
cdr3_nt: TGCAGTGCTAGAGATCTCCAGCGGGGGAGGAATGAGCAGTTCTTC

d_call: TRBD1
clone_size: NA
j_call: TRBJ2-7
v_call: TRBV20-1
cdr3_aa: CSARGQMGIDEQYF
cdr3_nt: TGCAGTGCCAGGGGACAGATGGGTATCGACGAGCAGTACTTC

d_call: NA
clone_size: NA
j_call: TRBJ1-2
v_call: TRBV5-6
cdr3_aa: CASSFEGTYGYTF
cdr3_nt: TGTGCCAGCAGCTTTGAAGGGACCTATGGCTACACCTTC

d_call: TRBD2
clone_size: many
j_call: TRBJ2-7
v_call: TRBV4-1
cdr3_aa: CASRPSGSYEQYF
cdr3_nt: TGCGCCAGTCGACCAAGCGGGAGCTACGAGCAGTACTTC